A single sample is the source of the 31 T cell receptor beta chains below, sequenced in a study of blood T cell repertoires in COVID-19 (dated by TCRdb to about 2020). Libraries were made using the immunoSEQ multiplex PCR assay. The clones in this table, taken by TCRdb from immuneACCESS, are in-frame only. Not every clone is retained; where verified, under half of the shortfall comes from an unresolved V gene, and the cause of the rest is unknown. The sample table contains 200,000 or so clones; only one count was recorded for around nine tenths of them. Of the sample, around 5.9% falls within the top ten clones. Sequenced input: peripheral blood. Source of these receptors: a woman between 40 and 50 years old who had recovered from COVID-19.

The J gene is TRBJ1-5, the V gene TRBV7-9; maybe TRBD1 (6 bases). This CDR3 is built from 16 residues. From germline, CDR1 is SEHNR and CDR2 FQNEAQ (reference sequence). V lost 4 bases, J lost 7 bases, and 20 bases lay in between. The CDR3 sequence is CASSSRGNSDGQPQHF. The DNA for the CDR3 is TGTGCCAGCAGCTCCAGGGGAAATAGCGATGGACAGCCCCAGCATTTT.

The CDR3 sequence is CASSLGLADYNEQFF. As DNA, the CDR3 is TGTGCCAGCAGCCTGGGACTAGCGGATTACAATGAGCAGTTCTTC. V gene TRBV7-2 combines with J gene TRBJ2-1; 11 bases match TRBD2. Germline CDR1 and CDR2: SGHTA and FQGNSA. After removal of 5 bases from V and 4 bases from J, the junction contained 4 bases not matched to a gene. This CDR3 is 15 amino acids long.

This chain connects TRBV6-6 to TRBJ2-7, with TRBD1 identical over 11 bases. After removal of 0 bases from V and 5 bases from J, the junction contained 6 bases not matched to a gene. CDR3 size: 16 residues. CDR1 and CDR2 from the germline V gene are MNHNY and SVGAGI (reference sequence). The CDR3 bases are TGTGCCAGCAGTTACTCCCGGGACAGGGGGGGGAACGAGCAGTACTTC. This gives the protein CASSYSRDRGGNEQYF.

DNA of the CDR3: TGTGCCAGCAGCCAAGCTTCTGTGGCGGGGTCCTACAATGAGCAGTTCTTC. This gives the protein CASSQASVAGSYNEQFF. The V and J genes are TRBV3-1 (or the pseudogene TRBV3-2) and TRBJ2-1; D is possibly TRBD2 (6 bases). The CDR3 has 17 amino acids. CDR1 and CDR2 (germline): LGHDT, YNNKEL (reference sequence). Trimming left V 1 base short and J 1 base short, with 14 bases between.

CDR3 DNA sequence: TGTGCCAGCAGCTCCAGTTATGGCTACACCTTC. Translation gives CASSSSYGYTF. The chain links TRBV6-2 or TRBV6-3 to TRBJ1-2; D is unclear. The ends were cut back, 6 bases at V and 5 bases at J, with 7 bases in the middle. The CDR3 is made up of 11 amino acids. Germline V gives CDR1 MNHEY, CDR2 SVGEGT.

The gene calls are TRBV29-1 and TRBJ2-5; 9 bases fit TRBD1. The CDR3 totals 16 residues. Germline CDR1 is SQVTM and CDR2 is ANQGSEA. V dropped 0 bases and J dropped 4; count of bases not matched to a gene: 9. The CDR3 region has the DNA TGCAGCGTTGAAGATCGTAACAGGGGGCAAAGAGAGACCCAGTACTTC. This encodes CSVEDRNRGQRETQYF.

CDR3 sequence (DNA): TGCGCCAGCAGCCAACCAACCGGGACAGCACATAATGAAAAACTGTTTTTT. Encoded protein: CASSQPTGTAHNEKLFF. The chain has TRBV10-2 and TRBJ1-4; TRBD1 aligns across 7 bases. The trim removed 6 bases at V and 4 bases at J, leaving 14 bases unmatched. From germline, CDR1 is WSHSY and CDR2 SAAADI. CDR3 length equals 17 residues.

The J gene is TRBJ1-3, the V gene TRBV28; no firm D call. The germline V gene encodes CDR1 MDHEN and CDR2 SYDVKM. V was trimmed by 1 base and J by 3 bases, leaving 7 bases between them. There are 14 residues in the CDR3. The CDR3 spells CASSLSGGGNTIYF. The CDR3 region has the DNA TGTGCCAGCAGTTTATCGGGAGGTGGAAACACCATATATTTT.

V gene TRBV30 combines with J gene TRBJ1-6; the D is unclear. The germline V gene encodes CDR1 GTSNPN and CDR2 SVGIG (reference sequence). CDR3 length: 12 amino acids. Trimming stripped 0 bases from V and 8 bases from J, with 5 bases between. CDR3 sequence (DNA): TGTGCCTGGAGTGTACTGTATTCACCCCTCCACTTT. Residues: CAWSVLYSPLHF.

CDR3 in amino acids: CAWRSRAYSGNTIYF. The CDR3, as DNA: TGTGCCTGGAGGAGCAGGGCTTACTCTGGAAACACCATATATTTT. This chain connects TRBV30 to TRBJ1-3; a weak D match, TRBD1 (5 bases). V lost 3 bases and J 0 bases, leaving 12 bases between the germline ends. In germline, CDR1 is GTSNPN, CDR2 SVGIG (reference sequence). The CDR3 covers 15 residues.

The gene calls are TRBV6-5 and TRBJ2-7, with a weak D call TRBD2 (5 bases). Per the germline V gene, CDR1 is MNHEY and CDR2 is SVGAGI. Deletions cut 2 bases from V and 6 bases from J, with 8 bases between. CDR3 length equals 12 residues. CDR3 sequence: CASSYTRGEQYF. The CDR3 DNA is TGTGCCAGCAGTTACACCCGGGGCGAGCAGTACTTC.

The chain recombines TRBV27 with TRBJ1-2; 8 bases are a match to TRBD1. Trimming at V came to 4 bases and at J to 3 bases, leaving 4 bases not matched to a gene. The CDR3 spans 14 residues. CDR1 is MNHEY and CDR2 is SMNVEV in the germline V gene (reference sequence). CDR3 loop: CASSYDRGYYGYTF. In DNA, the CDR3 is TGTGCCAGCAGTTACGACAGGGGTTACTATGGCTACACCTTC.

This chain connects TRBV25-1 to TRBJ1-1, with D unclear. Germline V gene lookup returns CDR1 MGHDK and CDR2 SYGVNS. Trimming pared 6 bases from V and 0 bases from J, leaving 11 bases between. CDR3 length equals 14 residues. This CDR3 reads CASSTPNMNTEAFF. In nucleotides, the CDR3 is TGTGCCAGCAGCACCCCCAACATGAACACTGAAGCTTTCTTT.

This clone has more than one count but fewer than ten. V and J are TRBV27 and TRBJ2-3; the match to TRBD1 covers 11 bases. Per the germline V gene, CDR1 is MNHEY and CDR2 is SMNVEV (reference sequence). The length of the CDR3 is 16 residues. V lost 2 bases and J lost 2; bases outside the gene matches: 3. DNA for the CDR3: TGTGCCAGCAGTTTAGAAGGACAGGGGGCCACAGATACGCAGTATTTT. Translated: CASSLEGQGATDTQYF.

V is TRBV6-2 or TRBV6-3 and J is TRBJ2-3; D possibly corresponds to TRBD2 (6 bases). The CDR3 totals 16 residues. The V end was cut by 0 bases, the J end by 6 bases, with 16 bases between. Germline CDR1 reads MNHEY; CDR2 reads SVGEGT. The CDR3 DNA sequence: TGTGCCAGCAGTTACTCGAGAGTCCGGGAGTTGGATACGCAGTATTTT. Translating it yields CASSYSRVRELDTQYF.

The CDR3 reads CASSGTGTGNQPQHF. CDR3 coding DNA: TGTGCCAGCAGCGGGACAGGGACGGGCAATCAGCCCCAGCATTTT. V is TRBV2 and J is TRBJ1-5; 9 nucleotides agree with TRBD1. The CDR3 totals 15 residues. Trimming at V came to 6 bases and at J to 2 bases, leaving 5 bases not matched to a gene. The germline CDR1 and CDR2 sequences are SNHLY and FYNNEI.

The rearrangement joins TRBV7-9 to TRBJ1-6, with D maybe TRBD1 (6 bases). CDR1 is SEHNR, CDR2 FQNEAQ, per germline (reference sequence). CDR3 length: 17 amino acids. Trimming pared 3 bases from V and 5 bases from J, leaving 17 bases between. CDR3 nucleotide sequence: TGTGCCAGCAGCTTCACTGGCAGGGGATCCGATAATTCACCCCTCCACTTT. This gives the protein CASSFTGRGSDNSPLHF.

The rearrangement links TRBV4-1 to TRBJ2-7; TRBD1 aligns across 7 bases. CDR3 length equals 16 residues. Trimming took 0 bases from V and 1 from J; bases not matched to a gene: 6. Germline V gene lookup returns CDR1 MGHRA and CDR2 YSYEKL. CDR3 sequence reads: CASSQDSTGPSYEQYF. The DNA for the CDR3 is TGCGCCAGCAGCCAAGATTCGACAGGGCCATCCTACGAGCAGTACTTC.

The rearrangement uses TRBV27 and TRBJ1-6; TRBD1 matches 9 bases. Trimming took 11 bases from V and 7 from J; bases not matched to a gene: 9. The CDR3 contains 14 residues. Germline lookup yields CDR1 MNHEY and CDR2 SMNVEV (reference sequence). Here the CDR3 DNA reads TGTGCCTGCTCTCCTACAGGGGGCAATTCACCCCTCCACTTT. Translation gives CACSPTGGNSPLHF.

The chain uses TRBV7-9 and TRBJ2-7; D gene unclear. Germline CDR1 and CDR2: SEHNR and FQNEAQ (reference sequence). CDR3 length equals 13 residues. V was cut by 5 bases and J by 3 bases, with 11 bases left in between. Here the CDR3 DNA reads TGTGCCAGCAGCCTCCTCGGTGTCTACGAGCAGTACTTC. This codes for CASSLLGVYEQYF.

This chain links TRBV15 with TRBJ2-1; 11 nucleotides match TRBD2. The V gene end was trimmed by 0 bases and the J gene end by 8 bases; junction bases not matched to a gene: 3. The germline gives CDR1 LNHNV, CDR2 YYDKDF (reference sequence). The CDR3 consists of 15 residues. The CDR3 DNA follows: TGTGCCACCAGCAGAGAACTAGCGGGAGAAGATGAGCAGTTCTTC. Protein: CATSRELAGEDEQFF.

This chain links TRBV4-3 with TRBJ1-1; D is possibly TRBD1 (6 bases). Germline-derived CDR1 and CDR2 are LGHNA and YSLEER. Trimming shortened V by 2 bases and J by 7 bases, and 14 bases separated the two germline ends. The CDR3 extends over 14 amino acids. CDR3 DNA: TGCGCCAGCAGCCAAAGTGGCAGGGGCCATGAAGCTTTCTTT. Protein: CASSQSGRGHEAFF.

A remark on this clone: Other DNA sequences in this sample translate to the same CDR3. The J gene is TRBJ1-5, the V gene TRBV5-1; D uncertain. The V end was cut by 0 bases, the J end by 5 bases, with 6 bases between. Per germline, CDR1 SGHRS and CDR2 YFSETQ. The CDR3 totals 13 residues. CDR3 loop: CASSLASDQPQHF. The CDR3 region has the DNA TGCGCCAGCAGCTTGGCCTCGGATCAGCCCCAGCATTTT.

V is TRBV30 and J is TRBJ2-2; no clear D gene. Germline V gene lookup returns CDR1 GTSNPN and CDR2 SVGIG (reference sequence). The CDR3 is 14 residues long. V shed 0 bases and J shed 4 bases, with 9 bases lying between them. DNA of the CDR3: TGTGCCTGGAGTGTAGTCTTGAGCACCGGGGAGCTGTTTTTT. As protein: CAWSVVLSTGELFF.

V is TRBV6-1 and J is TRBJ2-1, with no clear D. This CDR3 region has 15 residues. In germline, CDR1 is MNHNS, CDR2 SASEGT. V was shortened by 2 bases and J by 7 bases, with 15 bases between the two germline ends. The CDR3 sequence: CASSENEARLNEQFF. CDR3 sequence (DNA): TGTGCCAGCAGTGAAAATGAGGCTAGGTTGAATGAGCAGTTCTTC.

The rearrangement uses TRBV7-2 and TRBJ2-1; 11 positions agree with TRBD2. The length of the CDR3 is 15 residues. Unmatched junction bases numbered 7, after V lost 5 bases and J lost 7 bases. Germline V gives CDR1 SGHTA, CDR2 FQGNSA. CDR3: CASSVSGRAGNEQFF. CDR3 DNA sequence: TGTGCCAGCAGCGTTAGCGGGAGGGCCGGTAATGAGCAGTTCTTC.

The sample holds a few counts of this clone. The chain links TRBV27 to TRBJ2-2, with D unresolved. This CDR3 has 17 residues. Deletions cut 5 bases from V and 1 base from J, with 17 bases between. Per germline, CDR1 MNHEY and CDR2 SMNVEV (reference sequence). DNA of the CDR3: TGTGCCAGCAGTGCCAAACCCCTAGACCTGAACACCGGGGAGCTGTTTTTT. This codes for CASSAKPLDLNTGELFF.

V usage is TRBV5-8 and J usage is TRBJ1-1; D may be TRBD1 (6 bases). CDR1 is SGHTS and CDR2 is YDEGEE in the germline V gene. V dropped 7 bases and J dropped 4 bases, with 17 bases sitting between them. This CDR3 has 14 amino acids. The CDR3 nucleotides are TGTGCCAGCCTGGACGAGGGGGTCCGCACTGAAGCTTTCTTT. This encodes CASLDEGVRTEAFF.

The genes are TRBV5-1 and TRBJ2-1; TRBD2 aligns across 10 bases. The CDR3 runs 15 residues. Germline CDR1 and CDR2: SGHRS and YFSETQ. With 0 bases clipped from V and 8 bases from J, the junction kept 5 bases outside the gene matches. CDR3 in amino acids: CASSLVSGGIDEQFF. The CDR3 DNA reads TGCGCCAGCAGCTTGGTTAGCGGGGGGATCGATGAGCAGTTCTTC. The whole variable domain, filled in from reference TRBV5-1 and TRBJ2-1, reads KAGVTQTPRYLIKTRGQQVTLSCSPISGHRSVSWYQQTPGQGLQFLFEYFSETQRNKGNFPGRFSGRQFSNSRSEMNVSTLELGDSALYLCASSLVSGGIDEQFFGPGTRLTVL.

The CDR3 coding sequence is TGTGCCAGCTCACCTCAAGCGGACAGGGCGAGTCGGGGCTACACCTTC. The encoded protein is CASSPQADRASRGYTF. The chain has TRBV18 and TRBJ1-2, with 8 bases aligning to TRBD1. This CDR3 contains 16 residues. Trimming cost V 3 bases and J 8 bases; bases outside gene matches: 14. Per the germline V gene, CDR1 is KGHSH and CDR2 is LQKENI.

The chain uses TRBV30 and TRBJ2-7, with 7 bases aligning to TRBD2. Germline V CDR1 and CDR2: GTSNPN, SVGIG (reference sequence). There are 12 residues in the CDR3. V lost 2 bases and J lost 5; bases outside the gene matches: 3. The CDR3 DNA reads as TGTGCCTGGAGTCAAGCGGGAAACGAGCAGTACTTC. It yields the protein CAWSQAGNEQYF.